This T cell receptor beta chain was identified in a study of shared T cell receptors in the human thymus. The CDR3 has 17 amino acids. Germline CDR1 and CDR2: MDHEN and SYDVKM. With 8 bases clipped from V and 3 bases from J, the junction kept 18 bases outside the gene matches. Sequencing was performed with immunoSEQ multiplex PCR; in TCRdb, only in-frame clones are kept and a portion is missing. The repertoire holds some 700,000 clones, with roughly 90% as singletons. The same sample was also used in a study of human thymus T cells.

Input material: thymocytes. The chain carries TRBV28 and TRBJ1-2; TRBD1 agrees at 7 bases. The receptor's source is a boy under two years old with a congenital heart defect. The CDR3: CASQPPILRQGDYGYTF. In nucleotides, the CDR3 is TGTGCCAGCCAACCACCAATCCTCCGGCAGGGGGACTATGGCTACACCTTC.